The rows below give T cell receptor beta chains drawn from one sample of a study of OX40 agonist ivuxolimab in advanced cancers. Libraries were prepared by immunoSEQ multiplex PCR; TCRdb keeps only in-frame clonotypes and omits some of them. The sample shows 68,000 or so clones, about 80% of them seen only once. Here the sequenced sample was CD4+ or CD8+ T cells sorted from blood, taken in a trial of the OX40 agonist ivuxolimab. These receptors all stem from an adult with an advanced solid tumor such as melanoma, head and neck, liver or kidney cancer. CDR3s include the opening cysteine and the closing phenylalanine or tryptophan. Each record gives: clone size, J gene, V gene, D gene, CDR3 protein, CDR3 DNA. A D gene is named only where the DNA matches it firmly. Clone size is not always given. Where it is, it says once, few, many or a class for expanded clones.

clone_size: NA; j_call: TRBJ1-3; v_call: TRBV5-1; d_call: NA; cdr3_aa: CASSLQAGSGNTIYF; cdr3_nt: TGCGCCAGCAGCTTGCAGGCAGGTTCTGGAAACACCATATATTTT
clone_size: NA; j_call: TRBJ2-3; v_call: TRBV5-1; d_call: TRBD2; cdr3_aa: CASSSTTGTSSYTQYF; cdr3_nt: TGCGCCAGCAGCTCTACAACCGGGACTAGCTCATATACGCAGTATTTT
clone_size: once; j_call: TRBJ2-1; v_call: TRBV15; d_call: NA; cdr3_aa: CATSKWDTYFYNEQFF; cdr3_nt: TGTGCCACCAGCAAATGGGACACATATTTCTACAATGAGCAGTTCTTC
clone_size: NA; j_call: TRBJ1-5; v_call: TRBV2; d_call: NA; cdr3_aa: CASGLRSIPIQTQHF; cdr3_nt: TGTGCCAGCGGACTTCGCAGTATCCCAATACAAACCCAGCATTTT
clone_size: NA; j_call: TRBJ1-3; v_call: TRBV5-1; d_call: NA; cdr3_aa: CASSLDGTIPISNTIYF; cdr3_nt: TGCGCCAGCAGCTTGGACGGGACAATTCCTATATCGAACACCATATATTTT
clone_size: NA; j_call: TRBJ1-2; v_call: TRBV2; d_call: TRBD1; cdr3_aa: CASSLGGQGVYGYTF; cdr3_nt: TGTGCCAGCAGCTTGGGGGGACAGGGGGTCTATGGCTACACCTTC
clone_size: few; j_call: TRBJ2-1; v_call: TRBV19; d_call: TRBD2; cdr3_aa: CASTPSGGYNEQFF; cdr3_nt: TGTGCCAGTACCCCTAGCGGGGGATACAATGAGCAGTTCTTC
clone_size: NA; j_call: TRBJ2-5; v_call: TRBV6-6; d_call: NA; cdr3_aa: CASSYHSSTPETQYF; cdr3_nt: TGTGCCAGCAGTTACCACTCTTCGACCCCGGAGACCCAGTACTTC
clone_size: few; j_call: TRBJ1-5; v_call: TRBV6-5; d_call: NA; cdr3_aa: CASRPGLNQPQHF; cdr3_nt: TGTGCCAGCAGACCCGGACTGAATCAGCCCCAGCATTTT
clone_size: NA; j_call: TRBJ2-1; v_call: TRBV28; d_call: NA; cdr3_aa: CASSLVAVNEQFF; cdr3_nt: TGTGCCAGCAGTTTAGTGGCAGTCAATGAGCAGTTCTTC
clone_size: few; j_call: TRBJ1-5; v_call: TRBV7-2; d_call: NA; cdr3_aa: CATGGNQPQHF; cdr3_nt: TGTGCCACAGGGGGCAATCAGCCCCAGCATTTT
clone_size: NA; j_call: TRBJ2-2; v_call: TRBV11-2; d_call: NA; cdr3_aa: CASSPRGRDVGSPGELFF; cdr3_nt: TGTGCCAGCAGCCCACGGGGCAGGGATGTCGGGAGTCCCGGGGAGCTGTTTTTT
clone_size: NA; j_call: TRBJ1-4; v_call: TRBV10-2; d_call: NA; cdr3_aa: CASSLAGNNEKLFF; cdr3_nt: TGCGCCAGCAGCCTGGCGGGGAATAATGAAAAACTGTTTTTT
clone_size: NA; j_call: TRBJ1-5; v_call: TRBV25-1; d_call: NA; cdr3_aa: CASSEYGGNQPQHF; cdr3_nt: TGTGCCAGCAGTGAATATGGAGGAAATCAGCCCCAGCATTTT
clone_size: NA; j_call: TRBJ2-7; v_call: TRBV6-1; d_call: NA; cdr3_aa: CASSRRASPGDEQYF; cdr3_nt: TGTGCCAGCAGTCGGCGGGCCTCCCCCGGGGACGAGCAGTACTTC
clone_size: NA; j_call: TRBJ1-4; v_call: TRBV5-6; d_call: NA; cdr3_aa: CASSATSREKLFF; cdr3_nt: TGTGCCAGCAGCGCTACATCTCGGGAAAAACTGTTTTTT